The clone carrying this T cell receptor (beta chain) was detected ten times or more. The antigen remains unidentified. These data originate in a study of blood T cells in healthy people across ages. Findings and caveats of the study: As age increased, TCR beta diversity per million T cells fell in a roughly linear fashion.

Combining a sample-barcoded 5' primer with a J-beta primer mix, a second PCR ran for 7 to 11 cycles. TCRdb processed the 5' RACE reads anew with MiXCR; each CDR3 protein has one entry. The table lists 600,000 or so distinct CDR3 sequences, approximately 30% of them singletons. The CDR3 spans 13 residues. V dropped 0 bases and J dropped 4 bases, with 7 bases sitting between them. The germline V gene encodes CDR1 SGHRS and CDR2 YFSETQ. The rearrangement joins TRBV5-1 to TRBJ1-2; D is unresolved. The source is an elderly woman in good health. The specimen sequenced was blood. CDR3 DNA: TGCGCCAGCAGCTTGGACCAGCCCTATGGCTACACCTTC. This sequence encodes CASSLDQPYGYTF.